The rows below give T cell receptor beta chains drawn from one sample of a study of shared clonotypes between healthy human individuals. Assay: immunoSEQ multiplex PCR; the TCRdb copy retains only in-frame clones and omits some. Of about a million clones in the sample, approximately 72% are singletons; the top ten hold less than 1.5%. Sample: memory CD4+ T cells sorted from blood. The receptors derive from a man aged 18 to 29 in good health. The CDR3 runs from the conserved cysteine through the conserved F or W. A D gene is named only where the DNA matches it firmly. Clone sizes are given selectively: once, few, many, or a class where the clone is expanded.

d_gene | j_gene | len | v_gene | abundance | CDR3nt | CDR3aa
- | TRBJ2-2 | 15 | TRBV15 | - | TGTGCCACCAGCAGAGAACTATCGAACACCGGGGAGCTGTTTTTT | CATSRELSNTGELFF
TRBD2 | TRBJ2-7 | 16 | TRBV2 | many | TGTGCCAGCAGTGAAGCTAGCGGGAGTTTCTCCTACGAGCAGTACTTC | CASSEASGSFSYEQYF
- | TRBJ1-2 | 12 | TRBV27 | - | TGTGCCAGCAGTTCTACCTATGGGGGCTACACCTTC | CASSSTYGGYTF
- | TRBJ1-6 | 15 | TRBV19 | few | TGTGCCAGTAGTATTCAGGGCTTAGGGAATTCACCCCTCCACTTT | CASSIQGLGNSPLHF
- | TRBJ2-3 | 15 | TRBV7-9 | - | TGTGCCAGCAGCTTCCCATCTAGCGGCACAGATACGCAGTATTTT | CASSFPSSGTDTQYF
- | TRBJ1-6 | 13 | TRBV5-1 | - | TGCGCCAGCAGCTTGGATCCCAGCTCACCCCTCCACTTT | CASSLDPSSPLHF
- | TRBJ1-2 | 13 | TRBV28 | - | TGTGCCAGCAGAAAACGAACTAACTATGGCTACACCTTC | CASRKRTNYGYTF
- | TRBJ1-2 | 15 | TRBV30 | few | TGTGCCTGGAGTGTAACGGGACGCCTAAACTATGGCTACACCTTC | CAWSVTGRLNYGYTF
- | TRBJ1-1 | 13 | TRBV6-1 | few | TGTGCCAGCAGTGTGACCCAGGACACTGAAGCTTTCTTT | CASSVTQDTEAFF
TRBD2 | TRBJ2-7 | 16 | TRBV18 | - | TGTGCCAGCTCACCACCGTCCGCTAGCGGGGGCAGAGAGCAGTACTTC | CASSPPSASGGREQYF
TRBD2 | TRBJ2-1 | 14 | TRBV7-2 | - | TGTGCCAGCAGATTAGCGGGGGGAAACAATGAGCAGTTCTTC | CASRLAGGNNEQFF
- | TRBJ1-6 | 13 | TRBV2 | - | TGTGCCAGCAGCCCCGGAGAGCATTCACCCCTCCACTTT | CASSPGEHSPLHF
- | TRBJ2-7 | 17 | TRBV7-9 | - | TGTGCCAGCAGCTTAGCGAGTCAGGGGATGGGCGACTACGAGCAGTACTTC | CASSLASQGMGDYEQYF
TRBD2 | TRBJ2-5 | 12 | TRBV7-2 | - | TGTGCCAGCAGCCGACTAGCGGGGACCCAGTACTTC | CASSRLAGTQYF
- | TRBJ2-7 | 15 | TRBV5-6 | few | TGTGCCAGCAGCTTGGGGGATCGGGAAACCTACGAGCAGTACTTC | CASSLGDRETYEQYF
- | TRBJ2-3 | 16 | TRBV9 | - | TGTGCCAGCAGCGTAGCTTCTAGCACGCCCACAGATACGCAGTATTTT | CASSVASSTPTDTQYF
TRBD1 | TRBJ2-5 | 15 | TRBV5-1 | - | TGCGCCAGCAGCTCCACAACAGGGGTTCAAGAGACCCAGTACTTC | CASSSTTGVQETQYF
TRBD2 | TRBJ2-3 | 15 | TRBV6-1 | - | TGTGCCAGCAGTGAACGGTCTAGCGGGAGGGATACGCAGTATTTT | CASSERSSGRDTQYF
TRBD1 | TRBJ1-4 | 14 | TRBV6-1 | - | TGTGCCAGCACTCCGACAGGGAATGATGAAAAACTGTTTTTT | CASTPTGNDEKLFF
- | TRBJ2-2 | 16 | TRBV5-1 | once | TGCGCCAGCAGCCCCGGAGGTGGGATCGACACCGGGGAGCTGTTTTTT | CASSPGGGIDTGELFF